The 3 T cell receptor beta chains below all came from one sample that was sequenced in a study of T cells in Graves' hyperthyroidism and ophthalmopathy (dated by TCRdb to between 2017 and 2020). Preparation of the library involved multiplex PCR. Sequenced using an Illumina HiSeq 2000. TCR beta CDR3 regions were amplified from RNA transcripts. The first round of RT-PCR for the TCR CDR3 was performed with the HTBI primer set and the Qiagen OneStep RT-PCR kit. TCRdb took the public reads, trimmed them with fastp at Q25, ran MiXCR for clone calling and kept in-frame beta chains. Each CDR3 protein appears once, grouped with its most common genes and DNA. The sample table shows some 200,000 distinct CDR3 sequences, and 17% are seen once. Under 65% of the sample belongs to the ten largest clones. The sample consisted of blood. The receptor source for this set is a man over 45 with Graves' hyperthyroidism.

V usage is TRBV6-5 and J usage is TRBJ2-7, with D hard to call. Germline-derived CDR1 and CDR2 are MNHEY and SVGAGI. The CDR3 totals 14 residues. With 0 bases removed from V and 0 bases from J, the gap between germline ends came to 6 bases. Here the CDR3 reads CASSYSPNSYEQYF. CDR3 in DNA: TGTGCCAGCAGTTACTCGCCTAACTCCTACGAGCAGTACTTC.

This clonotype was found a few times. CDR3 DNA: TGTGCCATCCCTACGGGGGGAAACTATAATTCACCCCTCCACTTT. Amino acid sequence: CAIPTGGNYNSPLHF. The chain combines TRBV7-2 with TRBJ1-6; D might be TRBD1 (5 bases). The length of the CDR3 is 15 residues. V was shortened by 10 bases and J by 3 bases, with 16 bases between the two germline ends. The V gene's germline CDR1 is SGHTA and CDR2 FQGNSA.

Of note for this clonotype: A much larger clone is a single base away; this may be a read error. The chain has TRBV18 and TRBJ2-3, with D uncertain. Germline loops: CDR1 KGHSH, CDR2 LQKENI. The V end lost 3 bases, the J end lost 0 bases, and 10 bases lay between the germline ends. The CDR3 runs 15 residues. The CDR3 coding sequence is TGTGCCAGCTCACCGAAGTCGATTAGCACAGATACGCAGTATTTT. Encoded protein: CASSPKSISTDTQYF. Supplemented by reference TRBV18 and TRBJ2-3, the full variable domain reads NAGVMQNPRHLVRRRGQEARLRCSPMKGHSHVYWYRQLPEEGLKFMVYLQKENIIDESGMPKERFSAEFPKEGPSILRIQQVVRGDSAAYFCASSPKSISTDTQYFGPGTRLTVL.